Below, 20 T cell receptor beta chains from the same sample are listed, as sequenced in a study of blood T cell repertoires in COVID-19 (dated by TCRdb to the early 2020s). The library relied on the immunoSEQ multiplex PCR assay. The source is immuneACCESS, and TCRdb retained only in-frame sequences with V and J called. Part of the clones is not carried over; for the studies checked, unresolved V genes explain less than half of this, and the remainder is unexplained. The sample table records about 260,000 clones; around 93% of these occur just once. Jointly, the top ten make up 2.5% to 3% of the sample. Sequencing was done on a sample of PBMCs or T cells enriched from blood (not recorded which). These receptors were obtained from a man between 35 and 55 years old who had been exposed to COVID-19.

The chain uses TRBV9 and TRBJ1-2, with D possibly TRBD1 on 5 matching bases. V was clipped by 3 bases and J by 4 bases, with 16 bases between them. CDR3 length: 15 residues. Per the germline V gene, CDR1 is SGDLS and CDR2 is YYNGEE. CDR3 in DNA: TGTGCCAGCAGCGCGGGACTCTCGATAACCTATGGCTACACCTTC. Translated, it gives CASSAGLSITYGYTF.

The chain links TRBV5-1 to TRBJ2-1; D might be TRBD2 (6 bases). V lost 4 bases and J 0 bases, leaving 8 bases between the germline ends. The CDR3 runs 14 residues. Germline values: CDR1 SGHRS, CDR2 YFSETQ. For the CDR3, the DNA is TGCGCCAGCAGCCTAGCGAGCTCCTACAATGAGCAGTTCTTC. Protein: CASSLASSYNEQFF.

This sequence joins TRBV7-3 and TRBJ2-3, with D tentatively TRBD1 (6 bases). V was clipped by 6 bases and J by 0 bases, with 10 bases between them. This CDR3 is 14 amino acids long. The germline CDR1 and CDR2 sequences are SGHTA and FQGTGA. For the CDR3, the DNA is TGTGCCAGCAGTCCCAGGGGTAGCACAGATACGCAGTATTTT. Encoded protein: CASSPRGSTDTQYF.

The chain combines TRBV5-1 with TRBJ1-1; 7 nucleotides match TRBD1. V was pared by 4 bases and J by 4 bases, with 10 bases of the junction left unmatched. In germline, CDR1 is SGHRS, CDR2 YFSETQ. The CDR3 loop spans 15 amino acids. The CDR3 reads CASSKAQGVGTEAFF. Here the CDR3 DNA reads TGCGCCAGCAGCAAAGCTCAGGGGGTCGGCACTGAAGCTTTCTTT.

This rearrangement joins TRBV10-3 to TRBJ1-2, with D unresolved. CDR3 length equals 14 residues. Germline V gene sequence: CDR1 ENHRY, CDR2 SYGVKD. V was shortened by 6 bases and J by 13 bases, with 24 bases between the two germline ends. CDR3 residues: CAISHQAGGNALTF. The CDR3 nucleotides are TGTGCCATCAGCCATCAAGCAGGTGGAAACGCGCTCACCTTC.

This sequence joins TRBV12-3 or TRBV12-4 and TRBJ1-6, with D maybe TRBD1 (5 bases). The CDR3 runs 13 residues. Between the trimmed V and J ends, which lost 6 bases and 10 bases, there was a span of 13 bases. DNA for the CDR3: TGTGCCAGCAGCCCTAGGGCAGGGTCACCCCTCCACTTT. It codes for CASSPRAGSPLHF.

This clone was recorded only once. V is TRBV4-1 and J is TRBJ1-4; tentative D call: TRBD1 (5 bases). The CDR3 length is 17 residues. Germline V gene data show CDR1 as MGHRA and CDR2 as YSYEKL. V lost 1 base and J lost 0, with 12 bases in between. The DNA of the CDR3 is TGCGCCAGCAGCCAAGGTTTGGGGGGAGCAACTAATGAAAAACTGTTTTTT. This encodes CASSQGLGGATNEKLFF.

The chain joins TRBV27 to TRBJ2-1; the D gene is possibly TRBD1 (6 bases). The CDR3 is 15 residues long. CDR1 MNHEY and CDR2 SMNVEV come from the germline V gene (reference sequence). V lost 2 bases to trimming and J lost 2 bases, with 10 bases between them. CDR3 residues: CASSLGGITYNEQFF. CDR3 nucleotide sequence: TGTGCCAGCAGTTTAGGGGGCATCACCTACAATGAGCAGTTCTTC.

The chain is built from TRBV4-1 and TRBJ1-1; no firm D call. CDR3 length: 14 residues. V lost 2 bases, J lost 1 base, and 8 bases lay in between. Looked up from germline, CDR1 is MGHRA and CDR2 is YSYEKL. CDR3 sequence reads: CASSQIPGNTEAFF. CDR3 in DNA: TGCGCCAGCAGCCAAATTCCAGGGAACACTGAAGCTTTCTTT.

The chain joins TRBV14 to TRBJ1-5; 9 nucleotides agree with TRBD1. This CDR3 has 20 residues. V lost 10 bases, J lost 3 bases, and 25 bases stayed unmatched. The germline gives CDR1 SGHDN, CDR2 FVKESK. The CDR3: CAIPTLARDRERWDNQPQHF. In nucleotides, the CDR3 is TGTGCCATCCCGACCCTCGCCCGGGACAGGGAAAGGTGGGACAATCAGCCCCAGCATTTT.

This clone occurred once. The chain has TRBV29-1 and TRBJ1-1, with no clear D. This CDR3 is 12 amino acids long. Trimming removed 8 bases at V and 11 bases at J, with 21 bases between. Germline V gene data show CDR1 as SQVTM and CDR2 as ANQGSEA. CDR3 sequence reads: CSTRPDIYSAFF. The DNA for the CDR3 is TGCAGCACCCGACCAGACATTTACTCGGCTTTCTTT.

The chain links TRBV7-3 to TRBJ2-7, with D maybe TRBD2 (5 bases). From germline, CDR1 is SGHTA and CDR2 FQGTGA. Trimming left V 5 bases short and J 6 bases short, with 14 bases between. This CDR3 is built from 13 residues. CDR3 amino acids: CASSPTRVGEQYF. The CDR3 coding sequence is TGTGCCAGCAGCCCTACTAGAGTTGGCGAGCAGTACTTC.

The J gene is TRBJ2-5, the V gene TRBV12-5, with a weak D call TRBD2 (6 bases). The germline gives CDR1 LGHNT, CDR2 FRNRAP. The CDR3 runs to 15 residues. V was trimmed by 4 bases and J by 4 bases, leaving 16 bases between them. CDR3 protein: CASGSIRESSETQYF. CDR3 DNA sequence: TGTGCTAGTGGTTCGATACGGGAGTCCTCAGAGACCCAGTACTTC.

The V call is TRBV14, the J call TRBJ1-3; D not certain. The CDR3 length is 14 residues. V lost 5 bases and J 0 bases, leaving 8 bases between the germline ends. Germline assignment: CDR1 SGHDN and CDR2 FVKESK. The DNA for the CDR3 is TGTGCCAGCAGCATTGGGAGCTCTGGAAACACCATATATTTT. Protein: CASSIGSSGNTIYF.

The chain's CDR3 is CASSMASGIYNEQFF. CDR3 sequence (DNA): TGTGCCAGTAGTATGGCTAGCGGAATATACAATGAGCAGTTCTTC. The genes are TRBV19 and TRBJ2-1; 7 bases fit TRBD2. There are 15 residues in the CDR3. V lost 3 bases, J lost 4 bases, and 6 bases stayed unmatched. Per germline, CDR1 LNHDA and CDR2 SQIVND (reference sequence).

The CDR3 nucleotides are TGTGCCAGCAGCTTCGACGGAGCCACAGATACGCAGTATTTT. This gives the protein CASSFDGATDTQYF. The rearrangement links TRBV5-4 to TRBJ2-3; D unresolved. Trimming shortened V by 2 bases and J by 2 bases, and 9 bases separated the two germline ends. CDR1 is SGHNT and CDR2 is YYREEE in the germline V gene (reference sequence). The length of the CDR3 is 14 residues. Looking up the rest from reference TRBV5-4 and TRBJ2-3 gives the full variable domain: ETGVTQSPTHLIKTRGQQVTLRCSSQSGHNTVSWYQQALGQGPQFIFQYYREEENGRGNFPPRFSGLQFPNYSSELNVNALELDDSALYLCASSFDGATDTQYFGPGTRLTVL.

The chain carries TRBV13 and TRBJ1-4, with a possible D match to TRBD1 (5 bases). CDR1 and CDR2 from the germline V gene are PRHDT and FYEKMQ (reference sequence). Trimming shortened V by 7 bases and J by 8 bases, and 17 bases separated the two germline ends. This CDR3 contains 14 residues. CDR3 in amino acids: CASTRSGAGEKLFF. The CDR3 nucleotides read TGTGCCAGCACCCGTTCTGGGGCAGGGGAAAAACTGTTTTTT.

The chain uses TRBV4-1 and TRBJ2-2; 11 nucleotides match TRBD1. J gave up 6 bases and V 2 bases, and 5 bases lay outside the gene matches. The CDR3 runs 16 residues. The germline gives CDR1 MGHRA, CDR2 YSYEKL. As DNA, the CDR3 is TGCGCCAGCAGCCAAACGGACAGGGGGCCTCCCGGGGAGCTGTTTTTT. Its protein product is CASSQTDRGPPGELFF.

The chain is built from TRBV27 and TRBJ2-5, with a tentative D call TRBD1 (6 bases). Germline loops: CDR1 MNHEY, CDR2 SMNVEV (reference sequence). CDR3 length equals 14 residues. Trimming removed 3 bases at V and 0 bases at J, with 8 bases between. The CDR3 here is CASSFRDNQETQYF. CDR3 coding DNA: TGTGCCAGCAGTTTCCGGGACAACCAAGAGACCCAGTACTTC.

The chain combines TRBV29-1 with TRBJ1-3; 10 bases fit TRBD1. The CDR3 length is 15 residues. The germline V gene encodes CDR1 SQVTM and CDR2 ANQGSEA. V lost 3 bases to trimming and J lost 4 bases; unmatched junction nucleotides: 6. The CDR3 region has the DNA TGCAGCGTTGATTCATGGGACAGGGGAGGAAACACCATATATTTT. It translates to CSVDSWDRGGNTIYF.